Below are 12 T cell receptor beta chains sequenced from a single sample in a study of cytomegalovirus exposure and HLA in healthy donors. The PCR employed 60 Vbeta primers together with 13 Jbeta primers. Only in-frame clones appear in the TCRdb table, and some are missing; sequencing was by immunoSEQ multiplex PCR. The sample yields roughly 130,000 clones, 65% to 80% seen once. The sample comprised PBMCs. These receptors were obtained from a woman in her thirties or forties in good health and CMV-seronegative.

The CDR3 coding sequence is TGTGCCAGCAGCGTAGTCCCCTTCGACAGGGGGCATAATTCACCCCTCCACTTT. Translating gives CASSVVPFDRGHNSPLHF. The chain links TRBV9 to TRBJ1-6; 10 nucleotides agree with TRBD1. The CDR3 extends over 18 amino acids. With 0 bases clipped from V and 5 bases from J, the junction kept 8 bases outside the gene matches. Germline CDR1 is SGDLS and CDR2 is YYNGEE.

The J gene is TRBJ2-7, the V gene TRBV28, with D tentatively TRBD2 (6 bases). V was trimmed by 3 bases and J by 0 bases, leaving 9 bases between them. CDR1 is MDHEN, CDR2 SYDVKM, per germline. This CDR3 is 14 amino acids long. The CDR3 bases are TGTGCCAGCAGTTTTTACGGGAGCTCCTACGAGCAGTACTTC. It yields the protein CASSFYGSSYEQYF. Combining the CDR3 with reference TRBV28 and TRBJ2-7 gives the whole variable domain DVKVTQSSRYLVKRTGEKVFLECVQDMDHENMFWYRQDPGLGLRLIYFSYDVKMKEKGDIPEGYSVSREKKERFSLILESASTNQTSMYLCASSFYGSSYEQYFGPGTRLTVT.

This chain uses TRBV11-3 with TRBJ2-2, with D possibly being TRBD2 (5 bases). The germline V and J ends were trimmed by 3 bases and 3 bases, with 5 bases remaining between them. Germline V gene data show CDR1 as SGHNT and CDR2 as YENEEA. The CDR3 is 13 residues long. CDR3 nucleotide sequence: TGTGCCAGCAGCTTGGAGGACACCGGGGAGCTGTTTTTT. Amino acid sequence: CASSLEDTGELFF.

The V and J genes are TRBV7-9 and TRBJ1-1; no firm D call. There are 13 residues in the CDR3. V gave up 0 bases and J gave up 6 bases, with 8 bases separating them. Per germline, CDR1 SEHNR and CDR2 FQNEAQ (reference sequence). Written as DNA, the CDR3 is TGTGCCAGCAGCTTAGCGTACGGTGCTGAAGCTTTCTTT. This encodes CASSLAYGAEAFF.

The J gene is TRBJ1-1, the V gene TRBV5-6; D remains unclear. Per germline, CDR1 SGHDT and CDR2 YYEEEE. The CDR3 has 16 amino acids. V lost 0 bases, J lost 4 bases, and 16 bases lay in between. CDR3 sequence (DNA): TGTGCCAGCAGCTTGGGACACAAGGGAGCGGTCACTGAAGCTTTCTTT. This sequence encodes CASSLGHKGAVTEAFF. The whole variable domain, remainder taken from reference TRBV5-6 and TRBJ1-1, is DAGVTQSPTHLIKTRGQQVTLRCSPKSGHDTVSWYQQALGQGPQFIFQYYEEEERQRGNFPDRFSGHQFPNYSSELNVNALLLGDSALYLCASSLGHKGAVTEAFFGQGTRLTVV.

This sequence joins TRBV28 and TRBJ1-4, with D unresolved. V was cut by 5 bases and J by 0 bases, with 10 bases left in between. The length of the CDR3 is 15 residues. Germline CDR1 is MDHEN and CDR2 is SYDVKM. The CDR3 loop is CASSPPPATNEKLFF. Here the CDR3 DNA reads TGTGCCAGCAGTCCCCCCCCTGCAACTAATGAAAAACTGTTTTTT.

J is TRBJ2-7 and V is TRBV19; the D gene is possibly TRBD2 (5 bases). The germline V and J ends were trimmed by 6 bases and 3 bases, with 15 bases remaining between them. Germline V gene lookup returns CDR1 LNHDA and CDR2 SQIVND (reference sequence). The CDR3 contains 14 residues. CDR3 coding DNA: TGTGCCAGTAGAGTGGGCGGCAGCGGCTACGAGCAGTACTTC. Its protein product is CASRVGGSGYEQYF.

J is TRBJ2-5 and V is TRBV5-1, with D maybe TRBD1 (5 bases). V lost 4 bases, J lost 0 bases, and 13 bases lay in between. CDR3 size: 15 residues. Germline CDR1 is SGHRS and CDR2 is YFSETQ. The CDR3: CASSLYQGYQETQYF. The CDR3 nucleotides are TGCGCCAGCAGCCTATACCAGGGCTACCAAGAGACCCAGTACTTC.

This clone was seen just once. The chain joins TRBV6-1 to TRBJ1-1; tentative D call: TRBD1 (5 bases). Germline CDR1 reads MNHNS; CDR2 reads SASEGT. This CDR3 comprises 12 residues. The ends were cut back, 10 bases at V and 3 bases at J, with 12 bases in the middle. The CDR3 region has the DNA TGTGCCAATAAAGGGGTGGACACTGAAGCTTTCTTT. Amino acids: CANKGVDTEAFF.

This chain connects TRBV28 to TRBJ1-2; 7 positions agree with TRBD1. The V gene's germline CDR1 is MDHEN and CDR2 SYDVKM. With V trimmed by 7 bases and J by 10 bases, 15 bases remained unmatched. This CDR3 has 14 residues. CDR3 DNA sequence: TGTGCCAGCAACCCGACCGGGACAGAAATTTTCTACACCTTC. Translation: CASNPTGTEIFYTF.

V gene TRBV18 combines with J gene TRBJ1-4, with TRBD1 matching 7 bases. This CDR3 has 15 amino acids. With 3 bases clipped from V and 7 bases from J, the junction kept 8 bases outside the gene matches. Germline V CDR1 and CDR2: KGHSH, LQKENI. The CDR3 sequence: CASSPTGDVGEKLFF. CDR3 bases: TGTGCCAGCTCACCCACAGGGGACGTTGGTGAAAAACTGTTTTTT.

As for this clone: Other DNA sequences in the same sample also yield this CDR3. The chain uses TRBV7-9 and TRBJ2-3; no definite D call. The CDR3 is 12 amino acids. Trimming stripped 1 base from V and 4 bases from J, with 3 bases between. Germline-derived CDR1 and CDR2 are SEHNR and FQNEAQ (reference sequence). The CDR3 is CASSLVADTQYF. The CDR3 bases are TGTGCCAGCAGCTTAGTAGCAGATACGCAGTATTTT.